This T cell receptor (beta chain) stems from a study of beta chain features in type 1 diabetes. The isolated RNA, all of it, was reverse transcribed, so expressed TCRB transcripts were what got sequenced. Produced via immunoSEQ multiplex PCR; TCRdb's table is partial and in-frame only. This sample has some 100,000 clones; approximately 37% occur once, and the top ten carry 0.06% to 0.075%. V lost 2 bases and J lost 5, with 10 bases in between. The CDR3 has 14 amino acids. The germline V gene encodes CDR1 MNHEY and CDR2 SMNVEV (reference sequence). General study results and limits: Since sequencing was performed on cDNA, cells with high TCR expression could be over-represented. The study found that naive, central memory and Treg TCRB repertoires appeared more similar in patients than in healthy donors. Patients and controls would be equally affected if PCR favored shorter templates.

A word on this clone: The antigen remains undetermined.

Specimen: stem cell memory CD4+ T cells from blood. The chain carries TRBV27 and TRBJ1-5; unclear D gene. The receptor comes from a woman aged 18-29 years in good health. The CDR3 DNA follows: TGTGCCAGCAGTTTAGCCGGGTGGGATCAGCCCCAGCATTTT. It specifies CASSLAGWDQPQHF.